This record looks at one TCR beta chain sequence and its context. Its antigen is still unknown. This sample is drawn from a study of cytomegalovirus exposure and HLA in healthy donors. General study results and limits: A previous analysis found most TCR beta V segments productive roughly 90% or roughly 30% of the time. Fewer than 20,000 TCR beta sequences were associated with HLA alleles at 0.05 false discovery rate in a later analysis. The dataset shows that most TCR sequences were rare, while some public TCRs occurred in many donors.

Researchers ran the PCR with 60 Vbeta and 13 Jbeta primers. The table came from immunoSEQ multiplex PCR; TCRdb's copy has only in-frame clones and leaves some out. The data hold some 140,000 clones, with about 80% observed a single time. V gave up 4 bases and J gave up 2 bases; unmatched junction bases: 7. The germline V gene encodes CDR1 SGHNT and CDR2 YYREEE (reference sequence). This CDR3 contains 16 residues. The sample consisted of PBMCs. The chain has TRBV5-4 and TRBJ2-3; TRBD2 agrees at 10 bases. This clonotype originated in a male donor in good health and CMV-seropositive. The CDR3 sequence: CASSPILAGDTDTQYF. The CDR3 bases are TGTGCCAGCAGCCCTATTCTAGCGGGAGACACAGATACGCAGTATTTT.